This TCR beta chain was observed in a study of T cell clonotyping in hematopoietic cell transplantation. Time point indicated: recipient sample about 28 days before transplant, after cytoreduction. Samples: about 28 days before transplant, then days 30, 100 and 180 after. The repertoire was sequenced with immunoSEQ multiplex PCR; TCRdb's copy has only in-frame clones and lacks some. The profile shows around 11,000 clones, around 86% of them singletons. Broader study findings: At the given depth, recipient repertoires were over 95% de novo clonotypes. Pathologically expanded recipient clonotypes increased progressively from day 30 to day 180 as diversity fell. CD4 and CD8 repertoire contributions could not be separated without sorting.

As regards this clone: Its specificity is unknown.

This CDR3 comprises 14 residues. The V and J ends lost 5 bases and 6 bases, in that order; junction bases with no gene match: 11. Germline V gene sequence: CDR1 GTSNPN, CDR2 SVGIG (reference sequence). V usage is TRBV30 and J usage is TRBJ2-7; 9 nucleotides line up with TRBD2. The TCR was taken from a woman between 45 and 60 years old with chronic myeloid leukemia. Some clones in this sample may be carry-over from other donors' samples. This material consisted of peripheral blood mononuclear cells, taken before stem cell transplant. The CDR3 coding sequence is TGTGCCTGGCGACCGGGACTAGCATCTCGCGAGCAGTACTTC. Protein product: CAWRPGLASREQYF.